This T cell receptor beta chain comes out of a study of blood T cells in healthy people across ages. A J-beta primer mix and a sample-barcoded 5' primer were used in a second PCR of roughly 6 to 11 cycles. Each CDR3 protein is one row after TCRdb ran MiXCR on the 5' RACE reads. This table has roughly 730,000 distinct CDR3 sequences, just over 55% appearing once. Sequencing input: blood. The source is a middle-aged man in good health.

The CDR3 DNA follows: TGTGCCAGTGGGGGGGATTCCACCACAGATACGCAGTATTTT. Translated: CASGGDSTTDTQYF. The chain employs TRBV2 and TRBJ2-3, with TRBD2 identical over 7 bases. Unmatched junction bases numbered 8, after V lost 9 bases and J lost 2 bases. Germline assignment: CDR1 SNHLY and CDR2 FYNNEI. There are 14 residues in the CDR3.